This T cell receptor (beta chain) appears in the sequencing data of a study of control samples from healthy donors and cancer patients. Using immunoSEQ multiplex PCR, the repertoire was profiled, and TCRdb retains in-frame clones only, with some absent. The sample shows about 220,000 clones, over 90% of them seen only once. Germline trimming cut 8 bases from V and 7 bases from J; bases unmatched to any gene: 13. CDR1 SNHLY and CDR2 FYNNEI come from the germline V gene. CDR3 length equals 14 residues. The gene calls are TRBV2 and TRBJ1-2, with TRBD1 identical over 7 bases. This TCR was recovered from a man aged 50 or older in good health. The sequenced material came from blood. The CDR3 reads CASHRTPGGSGYTF. The CDR3 DNA follows: TGTGCCAGCCACCGAACACCAGGGGGTTCTGGCTACACCTTC.